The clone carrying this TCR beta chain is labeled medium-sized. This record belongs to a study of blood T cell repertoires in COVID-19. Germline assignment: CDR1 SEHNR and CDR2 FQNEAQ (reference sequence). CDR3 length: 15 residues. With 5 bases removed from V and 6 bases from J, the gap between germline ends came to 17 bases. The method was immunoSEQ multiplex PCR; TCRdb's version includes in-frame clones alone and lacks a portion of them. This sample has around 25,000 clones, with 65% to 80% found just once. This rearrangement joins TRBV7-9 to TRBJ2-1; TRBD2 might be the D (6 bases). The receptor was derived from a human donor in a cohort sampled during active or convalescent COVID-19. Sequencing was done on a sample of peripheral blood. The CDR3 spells CASSVVGLGVNEQFF. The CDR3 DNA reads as TGTGCCAGCAGCGTAGTGGGACTCGGGGTCAATGAGCAGTTCTTC. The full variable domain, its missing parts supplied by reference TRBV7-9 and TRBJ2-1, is DTGVSQNPRHKITKRGQNVTFRCDPISEHNRLYWYRQTLGQGPEFLTYFQNEAQLEKSRLLSDRFSAERPKGSFSTLEIQRTEQGDSAMYLCASSVVGLGVNEQFFGPGTRLTVL.